The present T cell receptor beta chain was sequenced within a study of shared clonotypes between healthy human individuals. Turning to the study itself: Per donor, CD8 memory used one plate, CD8 naive used two, CD4 memory used three and CD4 naive used three. Study results and limitations: Naive subsets generally exceeded memory subsets in estimated richness. Across a handful of donors, naive CD4 shared roughly 5%, naive CD8 around 3.8%, memory CD4 roughly 2.2%, memory CD8 approximately 0.4%.

Details on this clone: Its antigen is currently unknown.

CDR3 length equals 15 residues. The trim removed 3 bases at V and 4 bases at J, leaving 5 bases unmatched. Germline CDR1 SGHRS, CDR2 YFSETQ. Every one of the donors was a Caucasian adult that lived in Nashville, Tennessee. Sequenced by immunoSEQ multiplex PCR; TCRdb stores in-frame clones only, minus some. The sample lists more than 2 million clones; 85% to 95% were seen once. This TCR derives from a man in his late teens or twenties in good health. Sequencing input: naive CD4+ T cells sorted from blood. Subset meaning: CD45RA+ positively selected. The gene calls are TRBV5-1 and TRBJ2-1, with 9 bases lining up with TRBD1. CDR3 coding DNA: TGCGCCAGCAGCTCGGGACAGGGATTATACAATGAGCAGTTCTTC. It encodes CASSSGQGLYNEQFF.